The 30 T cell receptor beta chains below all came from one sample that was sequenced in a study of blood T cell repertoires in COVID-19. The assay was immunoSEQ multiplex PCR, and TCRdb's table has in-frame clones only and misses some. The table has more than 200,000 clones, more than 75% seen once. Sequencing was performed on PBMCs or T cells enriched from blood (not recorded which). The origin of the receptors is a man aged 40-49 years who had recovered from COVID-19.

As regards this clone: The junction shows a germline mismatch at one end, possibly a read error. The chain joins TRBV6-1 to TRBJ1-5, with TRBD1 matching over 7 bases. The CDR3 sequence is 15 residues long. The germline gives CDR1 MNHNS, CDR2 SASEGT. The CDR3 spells CASREDRDSNQPQHF. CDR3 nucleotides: TGTGCCAGCAGGGAAGACAGGGATAGCAATCAGCCCCAGCATTTT.

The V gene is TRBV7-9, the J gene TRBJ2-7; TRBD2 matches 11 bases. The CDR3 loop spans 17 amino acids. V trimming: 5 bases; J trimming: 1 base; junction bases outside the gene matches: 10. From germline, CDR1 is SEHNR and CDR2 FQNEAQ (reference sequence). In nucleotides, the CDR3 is TGTGCCAGCAGCCCCGAAAGAAGACTAGCGGGATCCTACGAGCAGTACTTC. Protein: CASSPERRLAGSYEQYF.

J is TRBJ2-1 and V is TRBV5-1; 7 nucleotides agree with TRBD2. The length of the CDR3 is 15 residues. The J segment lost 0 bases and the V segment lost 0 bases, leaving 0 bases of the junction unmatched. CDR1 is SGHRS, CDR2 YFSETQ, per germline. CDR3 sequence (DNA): TGCGCCAGCAGCTTGGGGACTAGCTCCTACAATGAGCAGTTCTTC. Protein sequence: CASSLGTSSYNEQFF.

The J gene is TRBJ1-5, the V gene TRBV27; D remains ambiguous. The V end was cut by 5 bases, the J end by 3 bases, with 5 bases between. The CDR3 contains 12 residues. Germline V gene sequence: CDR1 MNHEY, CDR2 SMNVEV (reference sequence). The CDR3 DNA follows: TGTGCCAGCAGTGACTACAATCAGCCCCAGCATTTT. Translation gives CASSDYNQPQHF.

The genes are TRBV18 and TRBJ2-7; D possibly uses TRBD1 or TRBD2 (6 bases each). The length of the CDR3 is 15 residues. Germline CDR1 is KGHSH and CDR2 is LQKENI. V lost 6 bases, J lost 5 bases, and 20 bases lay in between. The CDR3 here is CASSPGVGGQDEQYF. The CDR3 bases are TGTGCCAGCTCCCCAGGGGTTGGAGGGCAGGACGAGCAGTACTTC.

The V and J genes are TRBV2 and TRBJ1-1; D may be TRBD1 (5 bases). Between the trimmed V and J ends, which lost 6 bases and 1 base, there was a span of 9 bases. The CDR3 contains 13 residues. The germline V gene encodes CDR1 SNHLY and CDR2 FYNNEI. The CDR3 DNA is TGTGCCAGCAGGTATGGACAGAACACTGAAGCTTTCTTT. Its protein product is CASRYGQNTEAFF.

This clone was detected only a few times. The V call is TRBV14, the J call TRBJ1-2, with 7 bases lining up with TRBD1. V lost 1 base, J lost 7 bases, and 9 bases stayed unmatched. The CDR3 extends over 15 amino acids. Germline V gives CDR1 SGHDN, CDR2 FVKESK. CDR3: CASSQGRQGNVGYTF. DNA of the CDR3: TGTGCCAGCAGCCAAGGGAGACAGGGCAACGTTGGCTACACCTTC.

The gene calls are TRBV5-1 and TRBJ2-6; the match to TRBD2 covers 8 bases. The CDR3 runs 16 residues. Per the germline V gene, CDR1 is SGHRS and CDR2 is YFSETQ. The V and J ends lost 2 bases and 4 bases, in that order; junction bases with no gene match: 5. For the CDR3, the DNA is TGCGCCAGCAGCTTTGGCGGGGGGCGGGGGGCCAACGTCCTGACTTTC. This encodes CASSFGGGRGANVLTF.

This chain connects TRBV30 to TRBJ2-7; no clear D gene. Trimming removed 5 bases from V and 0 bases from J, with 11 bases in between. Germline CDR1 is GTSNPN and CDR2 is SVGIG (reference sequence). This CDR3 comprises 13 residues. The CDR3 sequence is CAWSPSYSYEQYF. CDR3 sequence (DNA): TGTGCCTGGTCCCCGAGCTACTCCTACGAGCAGTACTTC.

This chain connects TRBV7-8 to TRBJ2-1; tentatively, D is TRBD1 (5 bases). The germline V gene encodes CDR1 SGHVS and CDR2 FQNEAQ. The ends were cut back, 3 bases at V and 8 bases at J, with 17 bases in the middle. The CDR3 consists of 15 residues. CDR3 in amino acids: CASSLINQGIYEQFF. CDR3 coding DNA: TGTGCCAGCAGCTTGATTAACCAGGGTATTTATGAGCAGTTCTTC.

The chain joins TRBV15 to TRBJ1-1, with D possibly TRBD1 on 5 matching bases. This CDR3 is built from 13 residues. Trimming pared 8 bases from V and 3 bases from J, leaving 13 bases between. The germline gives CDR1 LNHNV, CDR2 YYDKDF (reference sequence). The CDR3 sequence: CATGQTRDTEAFF. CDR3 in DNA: TGTGCCACCGGACAAACCCGGGACACTGAAGCTTTCTTT. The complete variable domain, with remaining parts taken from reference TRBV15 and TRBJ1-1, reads DAMVIQNPRYQVTQFGKPVTLSCSQTLNHNVMYWYQQKSSQAPKLLFHYYDKDFNNEADTPDNFQSRRPNTSFCFLDIRSPGLGDTAMYLCATGQTRDTEAFFGQGTRLTVV.

The CDR3 sequence is CASSDIYNEQFF. CDR3 nucleotide sequence: TGTGCCAGCAGCGACATCTACAATGAGCAGTTCTTC. The V and J genes are TRBV6-2 or TRBV6-3 and TRBJ2-1; D is unclear. Germline V lookup: CDR1 MNHEY, CDR2 SVGEGT. The CDR3 consists of 12 residues. V was cut by 6 bases and J by 3 bases, with 6 bases left in between.

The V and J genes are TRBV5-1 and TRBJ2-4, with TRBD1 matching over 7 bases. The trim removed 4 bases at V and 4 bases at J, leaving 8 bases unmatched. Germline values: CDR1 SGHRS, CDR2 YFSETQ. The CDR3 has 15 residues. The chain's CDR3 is CASSTYDREKNIQYF. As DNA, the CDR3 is TGCGCCAGCAGCACATACGACAGGGAAAAAAACATTCAGTACTTC.

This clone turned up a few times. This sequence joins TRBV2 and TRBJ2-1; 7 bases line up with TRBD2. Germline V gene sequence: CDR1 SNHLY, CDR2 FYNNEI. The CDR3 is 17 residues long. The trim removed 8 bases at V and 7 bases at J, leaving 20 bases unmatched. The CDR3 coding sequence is TGTGCCAGCGCGAAGTCGCTCGGTAGCGGGCCCTGGAATGAGCAGTTCTTC. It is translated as CASAKSLGSGPWNEQFF.

CDR3 sequence: CASSFGARTEAFF. The CDR3 DNA sequence: TGTGCCAGCAGTTTTGGGGCGCGCACTGAAGCTTTCTTT. This chain links TRBV27 with TRBJ1-1; a possible D gene is TRBD1 (5 bases). The CDR3 runs to 13 residues. The germline V and J ends were trimmed by 3 bases and 4 bases, with 9 bases remaining between them. Per the germline V gene, CDR1 is MNHEY and CDR2 is SMNVEV (reference sequence).

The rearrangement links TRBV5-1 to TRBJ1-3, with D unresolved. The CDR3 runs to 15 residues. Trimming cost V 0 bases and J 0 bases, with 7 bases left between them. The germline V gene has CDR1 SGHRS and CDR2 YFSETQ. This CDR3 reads CASSLDHTSGNTIYF. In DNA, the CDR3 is TGCGCCAGCAGCTTGGATCACACCTCTGGAAACACCATATATTTT.

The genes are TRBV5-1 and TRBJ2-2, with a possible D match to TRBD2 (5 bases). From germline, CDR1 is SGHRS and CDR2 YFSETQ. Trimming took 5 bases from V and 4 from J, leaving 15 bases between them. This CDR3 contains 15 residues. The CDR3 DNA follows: TGCGCCAGCAGTGATCCTGGGGAGAGCACCGGGGAGCTGTTTTTT. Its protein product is CASSDPGESTGELFF.

CDR3: CASSSLGAPGEKLFF. The CDR3 region has the DNA TGTGCCAGCAGTTCCCTGGGGGCCCCGGGTGAAAAACTGTTTTTT. The rearrangement uses TRBV6-2 or TRBV6-3 and TRBJ1-4; tentatively, D is TRBD1 (6 bases). V lost 4 bases, J lost 7 bases, and 16 bases lay in between. CDR1 and CDR2 (germline): MNHEY, SVGEGT. The CDR3 is 15 residues long.

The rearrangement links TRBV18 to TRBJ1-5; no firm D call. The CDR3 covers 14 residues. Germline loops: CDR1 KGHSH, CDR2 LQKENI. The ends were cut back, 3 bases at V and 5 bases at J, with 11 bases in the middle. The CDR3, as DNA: TGTGCCAGCTCACCCGGGAGCGGGGATCAGCCCCAGCATTTT. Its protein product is CASSPGSGDQPQHF. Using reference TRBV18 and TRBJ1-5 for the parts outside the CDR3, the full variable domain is NAGVMQNPRHLVRRRGQEARLRCSPMKGHSHVYWYRQLPEEGLKFMVYLQKENIIDESGMPKERFSAEFPKEGPSILRIQQVVRGDSAAYFCASSPGSGDQPQHFGDGTRLSIL.

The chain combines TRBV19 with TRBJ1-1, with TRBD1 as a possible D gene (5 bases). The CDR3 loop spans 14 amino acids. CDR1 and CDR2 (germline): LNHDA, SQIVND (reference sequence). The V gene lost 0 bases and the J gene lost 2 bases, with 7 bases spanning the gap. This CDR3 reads CASSIDRANTEAFF. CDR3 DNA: TGTGCCAGTAGTATAGACAGGGCCAACACTGAAGCTTTCTTT.

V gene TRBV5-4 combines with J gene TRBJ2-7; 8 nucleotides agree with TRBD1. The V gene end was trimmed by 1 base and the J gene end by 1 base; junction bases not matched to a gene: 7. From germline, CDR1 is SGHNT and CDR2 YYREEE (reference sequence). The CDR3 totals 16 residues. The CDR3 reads CASSLPGTGYSYEQYF. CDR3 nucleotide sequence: TGTGCCAGCAGCTTGCCGGGGACAGGTTATTCCTACGAGCAGTACTTC. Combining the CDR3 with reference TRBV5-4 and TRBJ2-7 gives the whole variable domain ETGVTQSPTHLIKTRGQQVTLRCSSQSGHNTVSWYQQALGQGPQFIFQYYREEENGRGNFPPRFSGLQFPNYSSELNVNALELDDSALYLCASSLPGTGYSYEQYFGPGTRLTVT.

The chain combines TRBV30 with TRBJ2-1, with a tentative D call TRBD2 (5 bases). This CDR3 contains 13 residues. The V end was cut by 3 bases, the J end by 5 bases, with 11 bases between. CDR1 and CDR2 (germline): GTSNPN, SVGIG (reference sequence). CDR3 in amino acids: CAWREGRDNEQFF. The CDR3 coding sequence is TGTGCCTGGAGAGAGGGCCGTGACAATGAGCAGTTCTTC.

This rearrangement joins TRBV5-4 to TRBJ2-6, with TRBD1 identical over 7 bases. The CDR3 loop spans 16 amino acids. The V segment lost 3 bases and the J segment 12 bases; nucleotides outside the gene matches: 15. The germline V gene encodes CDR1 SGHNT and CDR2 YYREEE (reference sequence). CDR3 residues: CASSSPGQAASGVLTF. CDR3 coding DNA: TGTGCCAGCAGCTCCCCTGGACAGGCCGCCTCCGGCGTCCTGACTTTC. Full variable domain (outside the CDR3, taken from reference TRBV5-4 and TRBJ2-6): ETGVTQSPTHLIKTRGQQVTLRCSSQSGHNTVSWYQQALGQGPQFIFQYYREEENGRGNFPPRFSGLQFPNYSSELNVNALELDDSALYLCASSSPGQAASGVLTFGAGSRLTVL.

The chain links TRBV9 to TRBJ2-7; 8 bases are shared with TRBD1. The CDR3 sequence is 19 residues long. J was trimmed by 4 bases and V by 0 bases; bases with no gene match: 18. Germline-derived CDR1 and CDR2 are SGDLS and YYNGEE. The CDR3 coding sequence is TGTGCCAGCAGCGTAGGTACAGGGGGAACTTTTAGGCCCACTTACGAGCAGTACTTC. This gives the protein CASSVGTGGTFRPTYEQYF.

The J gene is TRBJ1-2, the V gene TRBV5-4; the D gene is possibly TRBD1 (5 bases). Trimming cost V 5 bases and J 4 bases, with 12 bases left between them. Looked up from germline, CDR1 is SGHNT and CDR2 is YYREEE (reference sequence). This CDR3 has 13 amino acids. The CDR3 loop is CASSWGGTYGYTF. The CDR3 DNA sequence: TGTGCCAGCAGTTGGGGGGGGACCTATGGCTACACCTTC.

CDR3 coding DNA: TGTGCCAGCAGTTACAGCCCTCTCTACGAGCAGTACTTC. It codes for CASSYSPLYEQYF. The chain employs TRBV6-2 or TRBV6-3 and TRBJ2-7; unclear D gene. Germline lookup yields CDR1 MNHEY and CDR2 SVGEGT. CDR3 size: 13 residues. Between the trimmed V and J ends, which lost 2 bases and 3 bases, there was a span of 8 bases.

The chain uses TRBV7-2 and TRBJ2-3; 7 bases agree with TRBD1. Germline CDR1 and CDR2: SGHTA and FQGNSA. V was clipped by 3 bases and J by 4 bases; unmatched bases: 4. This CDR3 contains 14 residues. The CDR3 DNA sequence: TGTGCCAGCAGCTTTTACAGGGGAGCAGATACGCAGTATTTT. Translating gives CASSFYRGADTQYF.

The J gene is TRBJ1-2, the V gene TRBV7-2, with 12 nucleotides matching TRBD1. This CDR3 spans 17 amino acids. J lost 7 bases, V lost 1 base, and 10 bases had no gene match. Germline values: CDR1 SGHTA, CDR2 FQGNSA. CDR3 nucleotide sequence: TGTGCCAGCAGCTTAGTCGTAGGGGACAGGGGGCGCGGTGGCTACACCTTC. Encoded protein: CASSLVVGDRGRGGYTF.

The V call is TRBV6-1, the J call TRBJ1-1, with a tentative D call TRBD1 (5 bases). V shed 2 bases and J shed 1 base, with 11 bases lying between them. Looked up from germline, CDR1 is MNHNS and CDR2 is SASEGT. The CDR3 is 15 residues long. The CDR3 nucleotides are TGTGCCAGCAGTGAAATTTGGGGCGGGAACACTGAAGCTTTCTTT. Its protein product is CASSEIWGGNTEAFF.

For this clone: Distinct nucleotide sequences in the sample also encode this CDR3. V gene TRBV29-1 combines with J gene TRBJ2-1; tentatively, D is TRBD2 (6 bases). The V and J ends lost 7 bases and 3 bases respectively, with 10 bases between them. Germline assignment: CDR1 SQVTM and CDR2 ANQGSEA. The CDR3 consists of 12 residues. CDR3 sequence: CSGRLVYNEQFF. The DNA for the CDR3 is TGCAGCGGGAGACTAGTCTACAATGAGCAGTTCTTC.